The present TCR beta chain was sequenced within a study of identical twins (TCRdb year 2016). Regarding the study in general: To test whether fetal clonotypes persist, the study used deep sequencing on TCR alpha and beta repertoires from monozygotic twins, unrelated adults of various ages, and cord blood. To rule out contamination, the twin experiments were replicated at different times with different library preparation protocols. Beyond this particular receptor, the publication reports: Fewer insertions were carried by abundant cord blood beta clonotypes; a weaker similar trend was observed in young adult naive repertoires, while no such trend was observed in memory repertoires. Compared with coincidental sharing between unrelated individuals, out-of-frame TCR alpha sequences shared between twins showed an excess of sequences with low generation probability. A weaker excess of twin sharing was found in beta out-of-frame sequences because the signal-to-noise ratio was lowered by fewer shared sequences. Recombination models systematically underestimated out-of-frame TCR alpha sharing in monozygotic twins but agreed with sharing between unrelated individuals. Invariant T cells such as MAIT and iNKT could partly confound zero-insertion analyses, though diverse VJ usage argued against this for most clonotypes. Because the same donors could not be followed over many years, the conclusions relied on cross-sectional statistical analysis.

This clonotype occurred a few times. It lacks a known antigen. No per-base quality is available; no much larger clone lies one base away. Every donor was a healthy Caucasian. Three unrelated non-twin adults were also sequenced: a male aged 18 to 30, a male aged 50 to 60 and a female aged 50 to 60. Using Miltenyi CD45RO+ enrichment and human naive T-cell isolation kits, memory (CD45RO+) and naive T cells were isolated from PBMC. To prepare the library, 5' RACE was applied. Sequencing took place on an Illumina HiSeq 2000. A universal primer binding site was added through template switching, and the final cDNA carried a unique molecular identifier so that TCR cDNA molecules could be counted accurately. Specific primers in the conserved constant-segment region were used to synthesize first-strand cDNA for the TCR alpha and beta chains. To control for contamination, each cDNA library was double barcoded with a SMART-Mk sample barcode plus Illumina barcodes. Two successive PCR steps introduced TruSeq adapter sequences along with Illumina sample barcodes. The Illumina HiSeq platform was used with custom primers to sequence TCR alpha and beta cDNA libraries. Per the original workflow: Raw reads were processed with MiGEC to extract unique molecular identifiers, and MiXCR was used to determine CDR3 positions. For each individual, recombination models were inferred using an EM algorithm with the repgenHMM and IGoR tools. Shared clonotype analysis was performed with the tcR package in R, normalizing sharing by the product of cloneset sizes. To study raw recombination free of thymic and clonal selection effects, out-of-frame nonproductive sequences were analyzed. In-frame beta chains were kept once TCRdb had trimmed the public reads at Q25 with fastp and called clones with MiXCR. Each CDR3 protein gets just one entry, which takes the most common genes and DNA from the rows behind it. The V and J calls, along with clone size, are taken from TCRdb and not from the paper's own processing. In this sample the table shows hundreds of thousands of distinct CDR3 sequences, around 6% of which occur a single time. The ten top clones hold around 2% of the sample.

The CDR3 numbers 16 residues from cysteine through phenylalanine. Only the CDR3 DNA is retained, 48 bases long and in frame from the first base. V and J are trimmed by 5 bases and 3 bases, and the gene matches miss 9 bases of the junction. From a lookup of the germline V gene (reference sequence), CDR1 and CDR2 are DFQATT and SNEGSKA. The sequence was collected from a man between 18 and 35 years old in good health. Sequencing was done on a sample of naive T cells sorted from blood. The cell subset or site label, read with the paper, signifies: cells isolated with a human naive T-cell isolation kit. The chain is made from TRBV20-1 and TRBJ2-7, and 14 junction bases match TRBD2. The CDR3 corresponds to CSAGGTSGSSVYEQYF. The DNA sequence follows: TGCAGTGCTGGCGGGACTAGCGGGAGTAGTGTCTACGAGCAGTACTTC.